This paragraph reports one TCR beta chain. What this receptor recognizes is not known. No qualities accompany the bases; no much larger clone lies one base away. RNA was extracted using the RNeasy kit, and roughly 0.5 to 1 microgram was reverse transcribed with random hexamers. The immunoSEQ multiplex PCR assay, which covers 54 Vbeta and 13 Jbeta segments, was used to amplify TCR beta CDR3 regions. To correct PCR amplification bias, a synthetic template baseline was used for both primer optimization and computational correction. Per the source publication's procedure: Reads were annotated to V, D and J genes per IMGT and analyzed with immunoSEQ Analyzer, keeping only productive sequences. Clonality was calculated as one minus the Shannon entropy normalized by log2 of the number of productive unique sequences. For each patient and control, public and private clones were evaluated among the 100 most prevalent clones. Susac-specific clones were defined as absent from healthy and MS cohorts, approximately 1,000 published viral clones and other ImmuneACCESS disease sequences. TCRdb passed the public sequencing reads through fastp at Q25 and MiXCR, retaining productive beta sequences. Rows with one shared CDR3 protein collapse into an entry with the most common genes and DNA. TCRdb's processing, not the authors', yielded these V and J calls. The sample profile shows about 200,000 distinct CDR3 sequences; approximately 95% of them were found once. Approximately 0.081% of the sample belongs to the ten largest clones.

High-throughput TCR beta sequencing profiled peripheral blood CD8+ and CD4+ T cells from healthy donors, Susac syndrome patients and multiple sclerosis patients. Treatment-naive patients with stable or active relapsing-remitting disease fulfilling revised McDonald criteria were used as multiple sclerosis controls. CD8+ TEMRA cells were enriched by FACS, while bulk CD8+ and CD4+ T cells were purified by magnetic negative isolation. Blood was drawn into EDTA tubes, processed within 24 hours, and PBMCs were isolated by density gradient centrifugation. PBMCs intended for TCR sequencing were cryopreserved in liquid nitrogen and thawed later in a water bath at 37 degrees C. A purity of at least 90% was achieved for sorted or isolated CD4+, CD8+ and CD8+ TEMRA cells. The sample comes from a study of CD8 T cells in Susac syndrome (dated by TCRdb to about 2019). The study in broad terms: The study used repertoire sequencing to test whether antigen drove CD8+ T cell activation and differentiation in Susac syndrome.

The germline ends are 14 bases apart after V is trimmed by 6 bases and J by 6 bases. The CDR3, from cysteine to phenylalanine, totals 13 residues. Just the 39-base CDR3 DNA is kept, in frame starting at base 1. The germline V gene (reference sequence) specifies LGHDT as CDR1 and YNNKEL as CDR2. Broad study findings and their caveats: The TCR sequencing and HLA analysis was acknowledged to have included a relatively small number of individuals.

The sequence links TRBV3-1 to TRBJ1-2, with the identity of the D gene unclear. What was sequenced was CD4+ T cells from PBMCs. This receptor was identified in a human donor with multiple sclerosis. The DNA sequence follows: TGTGCCAGCAGAAATGAGGGATTCCATGGCTACACCTTC. Translated, this is CASRNEGFHGYTF.